This T cell receptor beta chain was obtained from a study of technical replicates of blood from a few donors. V gave up 6 bases and J gave up 1 base, with 10 bases separating them. CDR1 and CDR2 (germline): WNHNN, SYGVQD (reference sequence). The CDR3 is 13 residues long. Assay: immunoSEQ multiplex PCR; the TCRdb copy retains only in-frame clones and omits some. The sample has about 82,000 clones; approximately 96% are singletons. Sample: T cells isolated from PBMCs. This receptor was identified in a human donor in good health. The chain recombines TRBV10-1 with TRBJ2-7; D might be TRBD1 (6 bases). CDR3 sequence (DNA): TGCGCCAGCAGGCCCGACAGGTCCTACGAGCAGTACTTC. Encoded protein: CASRPDRSYEQYF.